The clone carrying this T cell receptor beta chain was seen a few times. The target antigen is unknown. This sample was included in a study of PD-L1 blockade in urothelial cancer. General study results and limits: Better survival was predicted when blood TCR clonality before treatment fell below the median.

The protocol was immunoSEQ multiplex PCR, while the TCRdb copy is restricted to in-frame clones and leaves out a portion. The table records fewer than 60,000 clones, approximately 84% of them present only once. Sample time point: pretreatment peripheral blood. From germline, CDR1 is SGHNT and CDR2 YENEEA. V was trimmed by 0 bases and J by 4 bases, leaving 10 bases between them. The length of the CDR3 is 15 residues. The rearrangement links TRBV11-3 to TRBJ2-1; D might be TRBD1 (5 bases). The starting material was PBMCs, obtained around atezolizumab (anti-PD-L1) treatment. The source of this sequence is a man over 45 with urothelial cancer. The CDR3 reads CASSLDTGSYNEQFF. The CDR3 DNA reads as TGTGCCAGCAGCTTAGATACAGGATCATACAATGAGCAGTTCTTC.